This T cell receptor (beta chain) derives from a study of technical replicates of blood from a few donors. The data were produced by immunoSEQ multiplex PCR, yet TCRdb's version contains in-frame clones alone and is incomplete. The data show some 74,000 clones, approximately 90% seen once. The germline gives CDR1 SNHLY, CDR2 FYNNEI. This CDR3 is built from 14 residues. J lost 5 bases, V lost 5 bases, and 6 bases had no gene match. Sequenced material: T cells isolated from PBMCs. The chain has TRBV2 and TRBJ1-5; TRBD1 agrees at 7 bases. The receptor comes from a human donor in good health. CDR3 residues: CASSSQGVDQPQHF. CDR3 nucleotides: TGTGCCAGCAGTTCCCAGGGGGTTGATCAGCCCCAGCATTTT.